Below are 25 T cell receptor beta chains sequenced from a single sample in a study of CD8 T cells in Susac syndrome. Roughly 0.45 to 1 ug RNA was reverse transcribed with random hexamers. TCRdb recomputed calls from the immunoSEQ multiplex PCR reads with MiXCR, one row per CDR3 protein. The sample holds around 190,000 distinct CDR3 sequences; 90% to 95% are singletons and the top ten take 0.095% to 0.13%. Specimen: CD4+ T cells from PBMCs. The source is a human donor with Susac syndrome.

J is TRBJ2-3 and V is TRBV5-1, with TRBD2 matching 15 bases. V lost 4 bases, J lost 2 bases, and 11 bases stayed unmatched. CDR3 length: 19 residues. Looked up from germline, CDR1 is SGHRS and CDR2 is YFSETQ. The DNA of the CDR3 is TGCGCCAGCAGCCACGGGACTAGCGGGGGGCTTACTTCCACAGATACGCAGTATTTT. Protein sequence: CASSHGTSGGLTSTDTQYF.

The CDR3 sequence: CASSYGIGRGEAFF. The CDR3 bases are TGTGCCAGCAGTTATGGGATTGGGAGGGGAGAAGCTTTCTTT. The chain employs TRBV27 and TRBJ1-1, with D possibly being TRBD1 (5 bases). Germline-derived CDR1 and CDR2 are MNHEY and SMNVEV (reference sequence). With 4 bases removed from V and 8 bases from J, the gap between germline ends came to 17 bases. The CDR3 spans 14 residues.

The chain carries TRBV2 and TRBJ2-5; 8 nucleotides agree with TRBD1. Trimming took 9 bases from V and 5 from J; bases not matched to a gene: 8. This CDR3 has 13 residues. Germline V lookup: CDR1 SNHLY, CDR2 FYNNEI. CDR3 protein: CARGAGGQETQYF. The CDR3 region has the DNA TGTGCCAGGGGGGCAGGGGGCCAGGAGACCCAGTACTTC. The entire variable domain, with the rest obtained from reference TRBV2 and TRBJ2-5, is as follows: EPEVTQTPSHQVTQMGQEVILRCVPISNHLYFYWYRQILGQKVEFLVSFYNNEISEKSEIFDDQFSVERPDGSNFTLKIRSTKLEDSAMYFCARGAGGQETQYFGPGTRLLVL.

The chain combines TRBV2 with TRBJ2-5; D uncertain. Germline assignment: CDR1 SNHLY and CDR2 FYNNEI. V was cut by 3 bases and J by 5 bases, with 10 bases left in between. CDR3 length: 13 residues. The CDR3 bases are TGTGCCAGCAGTGACCCTATGGAGGAGACCCAGTACTTC. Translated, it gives CASSDPMEETQYF.

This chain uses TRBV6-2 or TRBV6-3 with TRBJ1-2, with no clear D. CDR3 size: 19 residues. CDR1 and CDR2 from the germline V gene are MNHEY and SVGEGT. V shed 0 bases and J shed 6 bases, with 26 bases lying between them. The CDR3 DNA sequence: TGTGCCAGCAGTTACTCCACAGTGCTCCAGAGGCGTCGGCTCGATGGCTACACCTTC. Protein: CASSYSTVLQRRRLDGYTF.

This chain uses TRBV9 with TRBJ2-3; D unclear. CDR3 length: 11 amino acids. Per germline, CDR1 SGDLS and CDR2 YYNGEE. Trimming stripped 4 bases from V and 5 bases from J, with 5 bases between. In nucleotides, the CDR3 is TGTGCCAGCAGCACCGAAGATACGCAGTATTTT. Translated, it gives CASSTEDTQYF.

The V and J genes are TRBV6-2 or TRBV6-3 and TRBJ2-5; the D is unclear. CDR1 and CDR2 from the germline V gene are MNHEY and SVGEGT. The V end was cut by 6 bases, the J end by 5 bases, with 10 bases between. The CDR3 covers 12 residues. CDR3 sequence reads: CASSPARETQYF. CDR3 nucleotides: TGTGCCAGCAGCCCCGCCCGCGAGACCCAGTACTTC.

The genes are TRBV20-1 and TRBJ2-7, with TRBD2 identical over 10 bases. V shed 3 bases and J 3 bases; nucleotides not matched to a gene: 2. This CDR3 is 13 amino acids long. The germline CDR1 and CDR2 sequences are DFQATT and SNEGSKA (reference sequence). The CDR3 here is CSASGLADYEQYF. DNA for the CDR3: TGCAGTGCTAGCGGACTAGCGGACTACGAGCAGTACTTC.

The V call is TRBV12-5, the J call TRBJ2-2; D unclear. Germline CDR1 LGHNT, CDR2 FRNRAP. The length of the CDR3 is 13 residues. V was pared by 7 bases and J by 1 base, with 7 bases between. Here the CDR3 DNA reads TGTGCTAGTGCCGAGCGGAACACCGGGGAGCTGTTTTTT. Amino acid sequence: CASAERNTGELFF.

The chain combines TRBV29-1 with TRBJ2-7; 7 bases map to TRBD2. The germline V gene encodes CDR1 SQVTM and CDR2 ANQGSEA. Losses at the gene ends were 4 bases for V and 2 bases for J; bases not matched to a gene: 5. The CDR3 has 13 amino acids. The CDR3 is CSVVASGTYEQYF. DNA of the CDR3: TGCAGCGTTGTGGCTAGCGGAACCTACGAGCAGTACTTC.

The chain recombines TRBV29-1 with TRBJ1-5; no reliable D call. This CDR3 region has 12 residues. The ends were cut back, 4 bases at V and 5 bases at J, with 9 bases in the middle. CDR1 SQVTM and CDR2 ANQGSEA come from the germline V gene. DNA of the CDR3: TGCAGCGTTGGGTTTATCGATCAGCCCCAGCATTTT. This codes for CSVGFIDQPQHF. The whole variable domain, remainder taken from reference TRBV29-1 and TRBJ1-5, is SAVISQKPSRDICQRGTSLTIQCQVDSQVTMMFWYRQQPGQSLTLIATANQGSEATYESGFVIDKFPISRPNLTFSTLTVSNMSPEDSSIYLCSVGFIDQPQHFGDGTRLSIL.

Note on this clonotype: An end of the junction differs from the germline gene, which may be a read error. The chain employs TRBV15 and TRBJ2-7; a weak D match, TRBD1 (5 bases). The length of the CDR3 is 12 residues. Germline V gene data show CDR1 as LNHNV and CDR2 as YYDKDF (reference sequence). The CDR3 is CATSRDNGHPSF. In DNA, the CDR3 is TGTGCCACCAGCAGAGATAACGGACATCCATCCTTC.

CDR3 nucleotide sequence: TGTGCCAGCAGCGCACGGGACGCGGACAAAAACATTCAGTACTTC. This sequence encodes CASSARDADKNIQYF. V and J are TRBV3-1 and TRBJ2-4; either TRBD1 or TRBD2 may fit D (5 bases each). The CDR3 runs 15 residues. V lost 5 bases and J lost 3, with 14 bases in between. CDR1 and CDR2 from the germline V gene are LGHDT and YNNKEL (reference sequence).

The CDR3 here is CATRVTGSGYGYTF. DNA of the CDR3: TGTGCCACCAGGGTAACAGGGTCGGGCTATGGCTACACCTTC. The V gene is TRBV15, the J gene TRBJ1-2; a weak D match, TRBD1 (6 bases). Trimming removed 6 bases from V and 4 bases from J, with 15 bases in between. Looked up from germline, CDR1 is LNHNV and CDR2 is YYDKDF (reference sequence). The CDR3 has 14 residues.

CDR3 amino acids: CATSRDIVSGANVLTF. DNA for the CDR3: TGTGCCACCAGCAGAGATATAGTCTCTGGGGCCAACGTCCTGACTTTC. The V and J genes are TRBV15 and TRBJ2-6; D is unclear. The CDR3 totals 16 residues. V was shortened by 0 bases and J by 0 bases, with 6 bases between the two germline ends. The germline V gene has CDR1 LNHNV and CDR2 YYDKDF (reference sequence).

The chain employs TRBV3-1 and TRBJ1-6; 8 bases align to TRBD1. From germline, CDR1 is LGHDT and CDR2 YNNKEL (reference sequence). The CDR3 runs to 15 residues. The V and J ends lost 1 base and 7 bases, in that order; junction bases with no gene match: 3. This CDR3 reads CASSQADRENSPLHF. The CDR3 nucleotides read TGTGCCAGCAGCCAAGCGGACAGGGAGAATTCACCCCTCCACTTT.

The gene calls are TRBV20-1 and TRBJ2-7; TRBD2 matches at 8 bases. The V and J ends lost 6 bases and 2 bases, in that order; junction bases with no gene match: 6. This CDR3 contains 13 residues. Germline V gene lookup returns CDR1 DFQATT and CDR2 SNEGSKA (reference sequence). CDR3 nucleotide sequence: TGCAGTGCCATGAGCGGGGGTGCCTACGAGCAGTACTTC. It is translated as CSAMSGGAYEQYF.

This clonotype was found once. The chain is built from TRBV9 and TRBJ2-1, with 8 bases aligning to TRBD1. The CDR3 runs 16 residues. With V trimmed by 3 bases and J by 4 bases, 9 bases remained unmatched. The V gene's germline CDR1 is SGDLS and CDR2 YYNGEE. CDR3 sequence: CASSAQTGATYNEQFF. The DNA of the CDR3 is TGTGCCAGCAGCGCCCAGACAGGGGCCACTTACAATGAGCAGTTCTTC.

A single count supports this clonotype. The CDR3 sequence is CASSQDHSRTGRGYTF. The CDR3 DNA sequence: TGCGCCAGCAGCCAAGATCATAGCCGGACAGGGCGTGGCTACACCTTC. J is TRBJ1-2 and V is TRBV4-3; 8 positions agree with TRBD1. The germline V gene encodes CDR1 LGHNA and CDR2 YSLEER. This CDR3 has 16 amino acids. The junction had 10 bases not matched to a gene; V was cut back by 0 bases and J by 7 bases.

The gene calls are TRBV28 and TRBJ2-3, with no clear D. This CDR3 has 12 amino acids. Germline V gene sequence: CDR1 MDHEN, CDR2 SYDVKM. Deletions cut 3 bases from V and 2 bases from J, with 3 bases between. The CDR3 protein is CASSLVTDTQYF. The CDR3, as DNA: TGTGCCAGCAGTTTGGTCACAGATACGCAGTATTTT.

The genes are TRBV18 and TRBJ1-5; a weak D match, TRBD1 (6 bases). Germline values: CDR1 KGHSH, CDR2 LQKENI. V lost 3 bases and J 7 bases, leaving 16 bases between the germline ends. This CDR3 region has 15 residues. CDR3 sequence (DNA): TGTGCCAGCTCACCCACAATGGGGCAGGGGCAGCCCCAGCATTTT. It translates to CASSPTMGQGQPQHF.

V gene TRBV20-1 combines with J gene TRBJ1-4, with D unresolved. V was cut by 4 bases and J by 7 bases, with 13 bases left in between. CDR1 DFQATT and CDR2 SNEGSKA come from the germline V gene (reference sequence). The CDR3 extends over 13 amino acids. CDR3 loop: CSANLPPGEKLFF. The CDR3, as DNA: TGCAGTGCTAACCTCCCGCCGGGTGAAAAACTGTTTTTT.

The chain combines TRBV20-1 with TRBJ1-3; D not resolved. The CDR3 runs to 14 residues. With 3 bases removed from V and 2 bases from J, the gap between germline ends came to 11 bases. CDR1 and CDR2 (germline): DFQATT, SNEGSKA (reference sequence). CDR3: CSASDNLAGNTIYF. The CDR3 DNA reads TGCAGTGCTAGCGATAACCTGGCTGGAAACACCATATATTTT.

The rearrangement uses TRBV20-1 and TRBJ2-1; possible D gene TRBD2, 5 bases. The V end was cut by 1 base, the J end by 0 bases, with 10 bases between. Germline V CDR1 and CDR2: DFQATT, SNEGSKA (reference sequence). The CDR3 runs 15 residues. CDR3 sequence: CSARGERSSYNEQFF. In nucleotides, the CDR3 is TGCAGTGCTAGAGGGGAGCGGTCCTCCTACAATGAGCAGTTCTTC.

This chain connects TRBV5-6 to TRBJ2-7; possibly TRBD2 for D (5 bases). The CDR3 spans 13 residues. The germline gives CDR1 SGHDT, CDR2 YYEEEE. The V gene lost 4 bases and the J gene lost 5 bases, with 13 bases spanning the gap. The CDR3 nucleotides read TGTGCCAGCAGCACCGGGTGGAGGAACGAGCAGTACTTC. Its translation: CASSTGWRNEQYF.